This is a list of T cell receptor beta chains from one sample in a study of control samples from healthy donors and cancer patients. Libraries were prepared by immunoSEQ multiplex PCR; TCRdb keeps only in-frame clonotypes and omits some of them. The sample lists approximately 100,000 clones, around nine tenths seen once, with 13% to 15% in the top ten. The sequencing sample was made of blood. The receptor set was obtained from a man aged 25 to 40 in good health. Both conserved end residues are part of each CDR3. Fields, in order: V gene, J gene, clone size, CDR3 protein. Not all rows give a size; the values are once, few, many and, for expanded clones, a class.

TRBV30	TRBJ2-3	few	CAWDRREITDTQYF
TRBV29-1	TRBJ1-1	NA	CSVDHLGKSNTEAFF
TRBV6-1	TRBJ2-4	NA	CASSEGQAKNIQYF
TRBV30	TRBJ2-2	NA	CAWSAGDTGELFF
TRBV28	TRBJ1-2	NA	CASSYLGTSYGYTF
TRBV13	TRBJ2-7	many	CASSLEQAYEQYF
TRBV7-9	TRBJ2-3	NA	CASSASGRALFTDTQYF
TRBV20-1	TRBJ2-7	NA	CSATSGYEQYF
TRBV13	TRBJ2-1	NA	CASSFRGMMNIEQFF
TRBV6-6	TRBJ2-2	once	CASSYSGSGGTGELFF
TRBV6-5	TRBJ2-1	NA	CASCRSGTGDEQFF
TRBV27	TRBJ2-4	NA	CASIGQNDKNIQYF
TRBV5-4	TRBJ2-1	NA	CASSSGLAGGRDEQFF
TRBV23-1	TRBJ1-2	NA	CASSQPREQGDQRYGYTF
TRBV28	TRBJ1-5	once	CASQGSNQPQHF
TRBV28	TRBJ1-6	NA	CASSLQGSPLHF
TRBV6-2/TRBV6-3	TRBJ2-7	NA	CASSYSGLAGGPYEQYF
TRBV20-1	TRBJ1-1	NA	CSAGTNTEAFF
TRBV5-4	TRBJ2-7	NA	CASSLARGEEQYF
TRBV9	TRBJ2-1	NA	CASSASTGRRFPYNEQFF
TRBV28	TRBJ2-7	once	CASSFDGYEQYF
TRBV6-1	TRBJ2-5	few	CASSEATDRVGQETQYF
TRBV27	TRBJ1-2	once	CASRWGARPYYGYTF
TRBV4-1	TRBJ1-6	NA	CASSQDREGTYNSPLHF
TRBV28	TRBJ1-5	NA	CASSRTGVNNQPQHF
TRBV2	TRBJ2-3	NA	CASSGRTGASTDTQYF
TRBV3-1/TRBV3-2	TRBJ2-1	NA	CASSQGGMPRYTSGIFNEQFF
TRBV7-2	TRBJ2-7	NA	CASSSTIGRIYEQYF
TRBV10-3	TRBJ2-1	NA	CAISESGLAGNEQFF
TRBV6-2/TRBV6-3	TRBJ1-5	NA	CASSYGDREGGSNQPQHF
TRBV24-1	TRBJ2-3	NA	CATSDLTAGVGDTQYF
TRBV5-1	TRBJ1-5	NA	CASSSYPGNQPQHF
TRBV5-1	TRBJ1-4	NA	CASSLTNPGLEKLFF
TRBV7-9	TRBJ1-2	once	CASSVVRANYGYTF
TRBV5-1	TRBJ1-1	NA	CASSFGELMNTEAFF
TRBV28	TRBJ2-1	NA	CASSSVVREQFF
TRBV9	TRBJ2-4	NA	CASKGFGLLAKNIQYF
TRBV7-2	TRBJ1-3	NA	CASSLGVSGSFGNTIYF
TRBV7-3	TRBJ2-3	NA	CASSILAGGSDTQYF
TRBV5-1	TRBJ2-3	NA	CASSSGDYTDTQYF
TRBV3-1/TRBV3-2	TRBJ2-7	NA	CASSQEGTTGHYEQYF
TRBV29-1	TRBJ1-1	NA	CSVEGTPRGGTEAFF
TRBV6-7	TRBJ2-3	NA	CASRAKDRQPSTDTQYF
TRBV5-4	TRBJ1-4	NA	CASSRDRGNEKLFF
TRBV6-6	TRBJ1-6	NA	CASSRRTINIYNSPLHF
TRBV6-6	TRBJ2-7	NA	CASSYSRGFYEQYF
TRBV20-1	TRBJ2-5	NA	CSARDSGGGNF
TRBV5-6	TRBJ2-2	NA	CASSLGRVTGELFF
TRBV6-6	TRBJ2-1	NA	CASLLAGEQFF
TRBV11-3	TRBJ2-7	NA	CASSRRDRATYEQYF
TRBV19	TRBJ1-5	NA	CASSIGTGGNQPQHF
TRBV10-3	TRBJ2-2	NA	CAISEFQGNTGELFF
TRBV7-2	TRBJ2-1	NA	CASSSNPGLAAYNEQFF
TRBV27	TRBJ1-3	NA	CASSPHSSGNTIYF
TRBV12-1	TRBJ2-7	NA	CASSSGTGGSEQYF
TRBV6-6	TRBJ1-6	NA	CASSRQEGAYRNYNSPLHF
TRBV18	TRBJ1-1	NA	CASSVEDRVGTEAFF
TRBV5-1	TRBJ2-3	NA	CASSLGSRGPDTQYF